Listed here are 8 T cell receptor beta chains from one sample, sequenced in a study of glioma-infiltrating T cells. Amplification of TCR alpha and beta CDR3 regions from RNA used iRepertoire nested multiplex PCR. TCRdb re-called the multiplex PCR reads through MiXCR, storing one row per CDR3 protein. Among about 89,000 distinct CDR3 sequences listed, approximately 22% were seen once. Sequencing was done on a sample of glioma tissue, nonneoplastic brain tissue, or PBMCs (not recorded which). The receptors derive from a human donor with low-grade glioma or glioblastoma, undergoing nonglioma brain surgery, or in good health (not recorded which).

This clonotype came up many times. V and J are TRBV7-2 and TRBJ2-7; D gene uncertain. V lost 4 bases and J lost 1, with 11 bases in between. The CDR3 runs to 14 residues. The germline V gene encodes CDR1 SGHTA and CDR2 FQGNSA. This CDR3 reads CASSSRSVSYEQYF. The CDR3 DNA follows: TGTGCCAGCAGCTCGCGTTCAGTTTCCTACGAGCAGTACTTC.

For this clonotype: A much larger clone differs by one base, so this may be a read error. The chain combines TRBV2 with TRBJ1-6; maybe TRBD1 (6 bases). The CDR3 covers 15 residues. V shed 6 bases and J shed 7 bases, with 16 bases lying between them. CDR1 and CDR2 (germline): SNHLY, FYNNEI. This CDR3 is CASSNMRDINSPLHF. For the CDR3, the DNA is TGTGCCAGCAGCAATATGAGGGACATCAATTCACCCCTCCACTTT. The full variable domain, completed using reference TRBV2 and TRBJ1-6, is EPEVTQTPSHQVTQMGQEVILRCVPISNHLYFYWYRQILGQKVEFLVSFYNNEISEKSEIFDDQFSVERPDGSNFTLKIRSTKLEDSAMYFCASSNMRDINSPLHFGNGTRLTVT.

This clonotype was recorded at least ten times. In nucleotides, the CDR3 is TGTGCCAGTGGGGTAGCGGATACGCAGTATTTT. It yields the protein CASGVADTQYF. V and J are TRBV7-9 and TRBJ2-3; D perhaps matches TRBD2 (5 bases). V lost 9 bases and J lost 6, with 10 bases in between. The CDR3 consists of 11 residues. CDR1 SEHNR and CDR2 FQNEAQ come from the germline V gene (reference sequence).

This clonotype was counted only a few times. V usage is TRBV5-1 and J usage is TRBJ1-1, with 8 nucleotides matching TRBD1. The CDR3 has 16 amino acids. V was clipped by 4 bases and J by 1 base; unmatched bases: 9. Germline-derived CDR1 and CDR2 are SGHRS and YFSETQ. This CDR3 reads CASSPWTGLQNTEAFF. The DNA of the CDR3 is TGCGCCAGCAGCCCCTGGACAGGGCTGCAGAACACTGAAGCTTTCTTT.

This clonotype was counted at least ten times. The chain links TRBV20-1 to TRBJ2-7, with 9 bases matching TRBD1. This CDR3 is 14 amino acids long. The trim removed 0 bases at V and 6 bases at J, leaving 6 bases unmatched. Germline values: CDR1 DFQATT, CDR2 SNEGSKA (reference sequence). This CDR3 is CSARDSPGQGEQYF. DNA for the CDR3: TGCAGTGCTAGAGATTCCCCGGGACAGGGCGAGCAGTACTTC.

This clonotype appeared many times. The chain uses TRBV15 and TRBJ1-5; D gene ambiguous. This CDR3 is built from 15 residues. The V gene lost 5 bases and the J gene lost 7 bases, with 18 bases spanning the gap. Per the germline V gene, CDR1 is LNHNV and CDR2 is YYDKDF (reference sequence). The CDR3 nucleotides are TGTGCCACCAGCCTGACAATCACGTTTGAACAGCCCCAGCATTTT. This encodes CATSLTITFEQPQHF.

In this sample, this clonotype turned up many times. The chain carries TRBV20-1 and TRBJ2-1, with D unclear. Germline V CDR1 and CDR2: DFQATT, SNEGSKA (reference sequence). This CDR3 has 13 residues. V shed 2 bases and J shed 3 bases, with 8 bases lying between them. CDR3 sequence: CSARRAVYNEQFF. CDR3 nucleotide sequence: TGCAGTGCTAGAAGGGCGGTCTACAATGAGCAGTTCTTC.

This clonotype has ten or more counts. V usage is TRBV7-2 and J usage is TRBJ1-2; D ambiguous. The V gene's germline CDR1 is SGHTA and CDR2 FQGNSA. The V gene lost 5 bases and the J gene lost 5 bases, with 12 bases spanning the gap. The CDR3 totals 13 residues. The CDR3 nucleotides are TGTGCCAGCAGCCCTAGGGTGGGATATGGCTACACCTTC. It encodes CASSPRVGYGYTF.